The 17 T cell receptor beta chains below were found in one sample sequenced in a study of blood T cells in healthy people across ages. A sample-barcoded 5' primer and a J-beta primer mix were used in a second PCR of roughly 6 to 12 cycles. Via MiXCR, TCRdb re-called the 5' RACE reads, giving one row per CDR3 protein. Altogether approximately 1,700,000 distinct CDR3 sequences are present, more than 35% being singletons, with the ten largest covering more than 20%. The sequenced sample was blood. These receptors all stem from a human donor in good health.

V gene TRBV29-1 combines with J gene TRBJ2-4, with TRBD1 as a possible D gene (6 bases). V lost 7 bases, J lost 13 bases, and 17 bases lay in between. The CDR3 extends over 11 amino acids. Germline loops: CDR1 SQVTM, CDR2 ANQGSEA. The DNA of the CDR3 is TGCAGCGATGTAAAAAAGGGGGAGCAGTACTTC. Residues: CSDVKKGEQYF. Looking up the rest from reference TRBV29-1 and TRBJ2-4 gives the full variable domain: SAVISQKPSRDICQRGTSLTIQCQVDSQVTMMFWYRQQPGQSLTLIATANQGSEATYESGFVIDKFPISRPNLTFSTLTVSNMSPEDSSIYLCSDVKKGEQYFGAGTRLSVL.

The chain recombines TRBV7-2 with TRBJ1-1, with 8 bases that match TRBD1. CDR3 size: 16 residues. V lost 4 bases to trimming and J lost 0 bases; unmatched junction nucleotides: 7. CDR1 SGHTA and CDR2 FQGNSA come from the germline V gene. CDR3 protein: CASSYRQGLLNTEAFF. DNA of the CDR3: TGTGCCAGCAGCTACCGACAGGGGCTTCTGAACACTGAAGCTTTCTTT.

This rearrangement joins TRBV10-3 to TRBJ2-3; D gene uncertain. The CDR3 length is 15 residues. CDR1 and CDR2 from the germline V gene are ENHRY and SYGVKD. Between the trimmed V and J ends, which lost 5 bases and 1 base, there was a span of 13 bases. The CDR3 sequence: CAISQKRLGTDTQYF. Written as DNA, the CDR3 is TGTGCCATCAGTCAGAAGAGATTGGGCACAGATACGCAGTATTTT.

The CDR3 is CASLTAGFSHDEQFF. DNA of the CDR3: TGTGCCAGTCTAACTGCGGGGTTTAGCCACGATGAGCAGTTCTTC. The rearrangement uses TRBV7-9 and TRBJ2-1; D is perhaps TRBD2 (6 bases). CDR1 SEHNR and CDR2 FQNEAQ come from the germline V gene (reference sequence). The CDR3 runs to 15 residues. V lost 9 bases, J lost 8 bases, and 23 bases lay in between.

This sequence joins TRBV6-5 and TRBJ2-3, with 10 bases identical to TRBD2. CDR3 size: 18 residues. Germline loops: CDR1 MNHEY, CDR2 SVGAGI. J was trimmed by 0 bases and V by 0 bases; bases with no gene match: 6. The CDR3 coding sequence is TGTGCCAGCAGTTACTCGGCTAGCGGGGGAACTAGCACAGATACGCAGTATTTT. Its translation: CASSYSASGGTSTDTQYF.

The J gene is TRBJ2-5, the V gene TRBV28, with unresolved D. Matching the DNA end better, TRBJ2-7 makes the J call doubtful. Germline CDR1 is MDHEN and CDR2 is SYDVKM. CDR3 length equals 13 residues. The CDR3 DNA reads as TGTGCCAGCATTTCCAAGGCCCCTTACGAGCAGTACTTC. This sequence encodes CASISKAPYEQYF.

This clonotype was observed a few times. The CDR3 is CASSTITEASDYGYTF. The DNA for the CDR3 is TGTGCCAGCAGTACCATAACGGAGGCGTCGGATTATGGCTACACCTTC. The rearrangement links TRBV28 to TRBJ1-2, with D uncertain. Between the trimmed V and J ends, which lost 5 bases and 5 bases, there was a span of 21 bases. CDR3 length: 16 amino acids. From germline, CDR1 is MDHEN and CDR2 SYDVKM.

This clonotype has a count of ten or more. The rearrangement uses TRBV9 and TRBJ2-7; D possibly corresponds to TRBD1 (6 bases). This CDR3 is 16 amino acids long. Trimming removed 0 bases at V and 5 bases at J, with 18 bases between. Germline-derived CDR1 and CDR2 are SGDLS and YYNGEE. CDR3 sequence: CASSVDSLGGNDEQYF. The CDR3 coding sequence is TGTGCCAGCAGCGTAGATTCTTTAGGGGGAAATGACGAGCAGTACTTC. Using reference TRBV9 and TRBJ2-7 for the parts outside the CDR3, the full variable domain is DSGVTQTPKHLITATGQRVTLRCSPRSGDLSVYWYQQSLDQGLQFLIQYYNGEERAKGNILERFSAQQFPDLHSELNLSSLELGDSALYFCASSVDSLGGNDEQYFGPGTRLTVT.

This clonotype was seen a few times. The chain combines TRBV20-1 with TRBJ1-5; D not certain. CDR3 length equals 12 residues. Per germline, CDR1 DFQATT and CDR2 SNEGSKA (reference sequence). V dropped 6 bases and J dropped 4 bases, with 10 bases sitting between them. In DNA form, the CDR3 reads TGCAGTGCCCAGTCGCGGAATCAGCCCCAGCATTTT. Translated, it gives CSAQSRNQPQHF.

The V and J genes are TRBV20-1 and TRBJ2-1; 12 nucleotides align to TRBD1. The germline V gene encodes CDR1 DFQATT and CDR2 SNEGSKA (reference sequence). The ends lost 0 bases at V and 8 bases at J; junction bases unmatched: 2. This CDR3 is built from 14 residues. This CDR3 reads CSARDGTGGDEQFF. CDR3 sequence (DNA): TGCAGTGCTAGAGATGGGACAGGGGGCGATGAGCAGTTCTTC.

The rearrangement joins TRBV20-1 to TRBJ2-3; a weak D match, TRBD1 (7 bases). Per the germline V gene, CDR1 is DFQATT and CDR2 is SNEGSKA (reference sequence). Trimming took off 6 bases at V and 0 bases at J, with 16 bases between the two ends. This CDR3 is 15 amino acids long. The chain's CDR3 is CSAPDRTTSTDTQYF. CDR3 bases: TGCAGTGCCCCGGACAGGACTACTAGCACAGATACGCAGTATTTT.

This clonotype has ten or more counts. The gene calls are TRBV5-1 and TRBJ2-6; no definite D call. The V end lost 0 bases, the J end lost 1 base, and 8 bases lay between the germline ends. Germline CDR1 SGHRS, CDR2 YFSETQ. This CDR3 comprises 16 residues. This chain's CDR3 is CASSLGGLSGANVLTF. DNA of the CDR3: TGCGCCAGCAGCTTGGGAGGTTTATCTGGGGCCAACGTCCTGACTTTC.

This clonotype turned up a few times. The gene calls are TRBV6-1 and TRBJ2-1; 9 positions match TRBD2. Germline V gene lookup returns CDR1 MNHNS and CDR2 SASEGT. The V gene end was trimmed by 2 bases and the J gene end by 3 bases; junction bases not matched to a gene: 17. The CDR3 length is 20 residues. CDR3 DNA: TGTGCCAGCAGTGAAAGAAGCCTAGCGGGGTCCCGTTTTGTCTACAATGAGCAGTTCTTC. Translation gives CASSERSLAGSRFVYNEQFF.

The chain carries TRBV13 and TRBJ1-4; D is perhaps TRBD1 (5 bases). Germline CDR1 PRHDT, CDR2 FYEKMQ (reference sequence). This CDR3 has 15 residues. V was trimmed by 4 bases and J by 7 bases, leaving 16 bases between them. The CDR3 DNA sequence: TGTGCCAGCAGCTCGTCCGGGACTTCGGGTGAAAAACTGTTTTTT. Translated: CASSSSGTSGEKLFF. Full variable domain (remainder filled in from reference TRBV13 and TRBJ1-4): AAGVIQSPRHLIKEKRETATLKCYPIPRHDTVYWYQQGPGQDPQFLISFYEKMQSDKGSIPDRFSAQQFSDYHSELNMSSLELGDSALYFCASSSSGTSGEKLFFGSGTQLSVL.

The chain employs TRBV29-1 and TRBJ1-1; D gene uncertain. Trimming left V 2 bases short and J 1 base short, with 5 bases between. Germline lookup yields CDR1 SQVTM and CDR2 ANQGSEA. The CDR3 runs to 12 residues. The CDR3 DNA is TGCAGCGTTGAACCGGCGAACACTGAAGCTTTCTTT. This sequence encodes CSVEPANTEAFF. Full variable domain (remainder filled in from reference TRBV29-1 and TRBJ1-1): SAVISQKPSRDICQRGTSLTIQCQVDSQVTMMFWYRQQPGQSLTLIATANQGSEATYESGFVIDKFPISRPNLTFSTLTVSNMSPEDSSIYLCSVEPANTEAFFGQGTRLTVV.

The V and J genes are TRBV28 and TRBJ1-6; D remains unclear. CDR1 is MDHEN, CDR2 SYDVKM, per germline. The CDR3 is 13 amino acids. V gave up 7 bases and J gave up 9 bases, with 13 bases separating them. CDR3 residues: CASMDPGGSPLHF. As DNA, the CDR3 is TGTGCCAGCATGGACCCGGGAGGTTCACCCCTCCACTTT.

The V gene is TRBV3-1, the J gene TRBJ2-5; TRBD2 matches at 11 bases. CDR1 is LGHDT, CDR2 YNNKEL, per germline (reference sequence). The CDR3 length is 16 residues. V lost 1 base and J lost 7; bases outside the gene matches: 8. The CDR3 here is CASSQVGLAGRGTQYF. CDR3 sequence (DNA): TGTGCCAGCAGCCAAGTCGGACTAGCGGGCCGGGGGACCCAGTACTTC.